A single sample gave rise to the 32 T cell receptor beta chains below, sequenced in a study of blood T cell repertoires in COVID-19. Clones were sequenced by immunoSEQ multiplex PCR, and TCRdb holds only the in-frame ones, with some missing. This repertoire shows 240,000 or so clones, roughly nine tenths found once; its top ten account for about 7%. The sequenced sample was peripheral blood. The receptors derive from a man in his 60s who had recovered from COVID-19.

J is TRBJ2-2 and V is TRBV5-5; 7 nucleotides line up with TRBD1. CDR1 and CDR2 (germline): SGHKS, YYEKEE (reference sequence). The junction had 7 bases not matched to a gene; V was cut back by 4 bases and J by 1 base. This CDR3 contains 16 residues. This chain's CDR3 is CASSVQGFLNTGELFF. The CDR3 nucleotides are TGTGCCAGCAGCGTACAGGGGTTCTTGAACACCGGGGAGCTGTTTTTT.

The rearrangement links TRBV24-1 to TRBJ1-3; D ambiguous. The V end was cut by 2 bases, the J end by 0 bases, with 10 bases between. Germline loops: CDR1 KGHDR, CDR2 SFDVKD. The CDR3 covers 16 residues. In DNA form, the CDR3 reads TGTGCCACCAGTGATTCCGGGAGTAGCTCTGGAAACACCATATATTTT. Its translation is CATSDSGSSSGNTIYF.

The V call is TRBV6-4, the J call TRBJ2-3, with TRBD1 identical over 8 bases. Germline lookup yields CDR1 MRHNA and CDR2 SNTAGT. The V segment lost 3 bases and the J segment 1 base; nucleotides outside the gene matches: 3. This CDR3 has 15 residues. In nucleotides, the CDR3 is TGTGCCAGCAGTGAATCGGGACAGGGCACAGATACGCAGTATTTT. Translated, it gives CASSESGQGTDTQYF.

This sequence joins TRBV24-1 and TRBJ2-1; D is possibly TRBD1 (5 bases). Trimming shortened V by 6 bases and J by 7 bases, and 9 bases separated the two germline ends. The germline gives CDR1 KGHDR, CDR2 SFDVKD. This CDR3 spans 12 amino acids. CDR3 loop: CATSSTVNEQFF. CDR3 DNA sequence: TGTGCCACCAGTTCGACAGTGAATGAGCAGTTCTTC.

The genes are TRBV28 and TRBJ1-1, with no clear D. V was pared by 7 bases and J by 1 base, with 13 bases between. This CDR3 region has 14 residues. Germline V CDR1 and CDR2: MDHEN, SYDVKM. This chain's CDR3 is CASTLLRRNTEAFF. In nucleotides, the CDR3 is TGTGCCAGCACTCTCCTACGTCGGAACACTGAAGCTTTCTTT. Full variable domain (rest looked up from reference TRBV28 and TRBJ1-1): DVKVTQSSRYLVKRTGEKVFLECVQDMDHENMFWYRQDPGLGLRLIYFSYDVKMKEKGDIPEGYSVSREKKERFSLILESASTNQTSMYLCASTLLRRNTEAFFGQGTRLTVV.

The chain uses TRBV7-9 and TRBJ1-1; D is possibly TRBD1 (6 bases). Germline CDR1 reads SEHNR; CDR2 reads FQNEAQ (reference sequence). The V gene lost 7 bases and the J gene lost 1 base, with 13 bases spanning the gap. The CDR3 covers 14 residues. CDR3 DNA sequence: TGTGCCAGCACCCTACAGGGCTCGAACACTGAAGCTTTCTTT. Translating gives CASTLQGSNTEAFF.

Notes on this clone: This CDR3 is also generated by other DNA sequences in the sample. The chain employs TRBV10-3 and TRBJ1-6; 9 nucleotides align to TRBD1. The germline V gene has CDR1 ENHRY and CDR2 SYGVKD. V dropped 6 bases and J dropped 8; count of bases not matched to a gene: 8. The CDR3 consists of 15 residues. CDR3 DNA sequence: TGTGCCATCAGCCGTAGACAGGGGGTAGATTCACCCCTCCACTTT. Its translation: CAISRRQGVDSPLHF.

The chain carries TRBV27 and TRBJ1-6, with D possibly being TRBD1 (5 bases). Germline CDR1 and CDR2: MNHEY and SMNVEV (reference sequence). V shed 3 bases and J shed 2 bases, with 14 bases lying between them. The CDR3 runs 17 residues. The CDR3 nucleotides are TGTGCCAGCAGTTTTCAGAAGGGGATCACCTATAATTCACCCCTCCACTTT. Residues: CASSFQKGITYNSPLHF.

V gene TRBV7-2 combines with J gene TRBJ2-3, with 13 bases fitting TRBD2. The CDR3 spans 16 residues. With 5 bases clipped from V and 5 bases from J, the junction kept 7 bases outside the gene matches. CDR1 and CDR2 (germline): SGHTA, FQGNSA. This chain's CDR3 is CASSRGLAGKGDTQYF. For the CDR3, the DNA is TGTGCCAGCAGCCGGGGACTAGCGGGGAAGGGAGATACGCAGTATTTT.

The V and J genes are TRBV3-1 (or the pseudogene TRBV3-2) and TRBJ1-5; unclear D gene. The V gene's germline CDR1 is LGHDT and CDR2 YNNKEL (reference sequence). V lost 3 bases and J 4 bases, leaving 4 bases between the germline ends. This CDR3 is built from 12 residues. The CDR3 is CASSHMNQPQHF. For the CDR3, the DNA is TGTGCCAGCAGCCATATGAATCAGCCCCAGCATTTT.

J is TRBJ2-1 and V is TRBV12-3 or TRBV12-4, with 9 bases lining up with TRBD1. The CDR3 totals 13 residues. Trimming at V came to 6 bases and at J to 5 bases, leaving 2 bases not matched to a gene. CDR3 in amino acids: CASSRQGDNEQFF. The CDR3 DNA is TGTGCCAGCAGCCGACAGGGGGACAATGAGCAGTTCTTC.

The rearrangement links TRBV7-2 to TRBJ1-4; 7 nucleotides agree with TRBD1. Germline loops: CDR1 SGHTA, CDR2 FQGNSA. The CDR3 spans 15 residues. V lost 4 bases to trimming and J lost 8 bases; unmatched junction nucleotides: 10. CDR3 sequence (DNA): TGTGCCAGCAGCTCCGGGACAGCCTTTCCCGAAAAACTGTTTTTT. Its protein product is CASSSGTAFPEKLFF. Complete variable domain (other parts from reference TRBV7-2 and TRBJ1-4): GAGVSQSPSNKVTEKGKDVELRCDPISGHTALYWYRQSLGQGLEFLIYFQGNSAPDKSGLPSDRFSAERTGGSVSTLTIQRTQQEDSAVYLCASSSGTAFPEKLFFGSGTQLSVL.

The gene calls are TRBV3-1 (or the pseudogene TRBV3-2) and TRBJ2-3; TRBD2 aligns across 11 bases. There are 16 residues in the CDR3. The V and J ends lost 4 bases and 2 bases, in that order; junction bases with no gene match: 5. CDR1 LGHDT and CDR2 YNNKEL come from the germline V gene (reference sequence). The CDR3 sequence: CASSPGTSGVTDTQYF. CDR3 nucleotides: TGTGCCAGCAGCCCGGGGACTAGCGGAGTCACAGATACGCAGTATTTT.

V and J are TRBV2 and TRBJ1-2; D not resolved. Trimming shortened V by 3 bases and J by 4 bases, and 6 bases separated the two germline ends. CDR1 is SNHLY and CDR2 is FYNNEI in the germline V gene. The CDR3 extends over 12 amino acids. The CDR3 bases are TGTGCCAGCAGTGACGAGGTCTATGGCTACACCTTC. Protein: CASSDEVYGYTF. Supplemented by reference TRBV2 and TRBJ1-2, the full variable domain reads EPEVTQTPSHQVTQMGQEVILRCVPISNHLYFYWYRQILGQKVEFLVSFYNNEISEKSEIFDDQFSVERPDGSNFTLKIRSTKLEDSAMYFCASSDEVYGYTFGSGTRLTVV.

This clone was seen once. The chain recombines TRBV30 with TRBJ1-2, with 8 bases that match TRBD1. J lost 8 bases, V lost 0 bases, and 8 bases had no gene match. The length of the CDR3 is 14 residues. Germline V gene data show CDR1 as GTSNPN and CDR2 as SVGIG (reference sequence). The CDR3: CAWSVQGAHRGYTF. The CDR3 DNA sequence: TGTGCCTGGAGTGTCCAGGGGGCCCATCGGGGCTACACCTTC.

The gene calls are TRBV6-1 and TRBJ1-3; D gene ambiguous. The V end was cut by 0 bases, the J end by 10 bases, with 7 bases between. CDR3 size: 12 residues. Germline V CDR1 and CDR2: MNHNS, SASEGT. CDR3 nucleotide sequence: TGTGCCAGCAGTGAAGCGCAGGTGACCATATATTTT. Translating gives CASSEAQVTIYF.

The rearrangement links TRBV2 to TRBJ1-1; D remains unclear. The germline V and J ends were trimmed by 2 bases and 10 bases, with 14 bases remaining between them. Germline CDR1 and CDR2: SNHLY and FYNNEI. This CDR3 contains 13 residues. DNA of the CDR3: TGTGCCAGCAGTGAAACATGGCCCGAGGGAGCTTTCTTT. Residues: CASSETWPEGAFF.

CDR3 bases: TGTGCCAGTACAGGGGCTAGACCGAATCAGCCCCAGCATTTT. This sequence encodes CASTGARPNQPQHF. J is TRBJ1-5 and V is TRBV19; a weak D match, TRBD1 (6 bases). With 7 bases removed from V and 4 bases from J, the gap between germline ends came to 14 bases. The CDR3 is made up of 14 amino acids. Germline V gene lookup returns CDR1 LNHDA and CDR2 SQIVND (reference sequence).

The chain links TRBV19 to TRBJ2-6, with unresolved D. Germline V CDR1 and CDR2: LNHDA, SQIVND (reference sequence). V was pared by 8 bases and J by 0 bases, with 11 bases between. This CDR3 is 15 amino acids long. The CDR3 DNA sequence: TGTGCCAGTGCCACAAAAAGCTCTGGGGCCAACGTCCTGACTTTC. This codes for CASATKSSGANVLTF.

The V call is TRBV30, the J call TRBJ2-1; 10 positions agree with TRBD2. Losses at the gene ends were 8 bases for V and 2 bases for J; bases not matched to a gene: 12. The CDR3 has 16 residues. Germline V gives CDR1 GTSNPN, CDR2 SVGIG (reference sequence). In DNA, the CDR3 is TGTGCCCTGGATCAAGCGGGGGGGCGGCCCTACAATGAGCAGTTCTTC. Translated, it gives CALDQAGGRPYNEQFF. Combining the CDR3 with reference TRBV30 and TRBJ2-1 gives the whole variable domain SQTIHQWPATLVQPVGSPLSLECTVEGTSNPNLYWYRQAAGRGLQLLFYSVGIGQISSEVPQNLSASRPQDRQFILSSKKLLLSDSGFYLCALDQAGGRPYNEQFFGPGTRLTVL.

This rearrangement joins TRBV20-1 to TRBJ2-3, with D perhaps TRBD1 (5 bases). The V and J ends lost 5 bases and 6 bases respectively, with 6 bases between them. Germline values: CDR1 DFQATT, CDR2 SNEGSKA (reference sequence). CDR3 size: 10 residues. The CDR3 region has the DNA TGCAGTGCTGGGGCGGATACGCAGTATTTT. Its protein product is CSAGADTQYF.

CDR3 bases: TGTGCCAGCTACCTAGGGGGTCTCTATAATTCACCCCTCCACTTT. Encoded protein: CASYLGGLYNSPLHF. The chain recombines TRBV2 with TRBJ1-6; D may be TRBD1 (6 bases). The CDR3 consists of 15 residues. Germline CDR1 SNHLY, CDR2 FYNNEI. Trimming pared 8 bases from V and 3 bases from J, leaving 14 bases between.

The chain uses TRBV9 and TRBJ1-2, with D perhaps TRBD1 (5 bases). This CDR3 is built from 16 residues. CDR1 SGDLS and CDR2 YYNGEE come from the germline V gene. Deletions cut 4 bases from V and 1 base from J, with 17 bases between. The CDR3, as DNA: TGTGCCAGCAGCCCCAGCGGGGGGTGGGTTAACTATGGCTACACCTTC. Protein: CASSPSGGWVNYGYTF.

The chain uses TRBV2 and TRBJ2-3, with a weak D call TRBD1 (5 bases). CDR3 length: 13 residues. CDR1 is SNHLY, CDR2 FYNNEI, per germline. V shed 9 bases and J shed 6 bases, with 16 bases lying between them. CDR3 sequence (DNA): TGTGCCAGTAGGACAACCTTCGCCGATACGCAGTATTTT. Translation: CASRTTFADTQYF.

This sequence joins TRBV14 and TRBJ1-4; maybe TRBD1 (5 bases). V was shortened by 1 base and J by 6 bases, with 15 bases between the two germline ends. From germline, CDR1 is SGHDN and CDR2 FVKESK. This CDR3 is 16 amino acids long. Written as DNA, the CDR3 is TGTGCCAGCAGCCAAGGGGTTGGGGCGGCTTATGAAAAACTGTTTTTT. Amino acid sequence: CASSQGVGAAYEKLFF.

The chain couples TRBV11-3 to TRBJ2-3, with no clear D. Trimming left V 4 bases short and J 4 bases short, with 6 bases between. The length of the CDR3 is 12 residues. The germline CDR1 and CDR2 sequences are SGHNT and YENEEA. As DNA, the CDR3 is TGTGCCAGCAGCTCCAACTCAGATACGCAGTATTTT. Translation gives CASSSNSDTQYF.

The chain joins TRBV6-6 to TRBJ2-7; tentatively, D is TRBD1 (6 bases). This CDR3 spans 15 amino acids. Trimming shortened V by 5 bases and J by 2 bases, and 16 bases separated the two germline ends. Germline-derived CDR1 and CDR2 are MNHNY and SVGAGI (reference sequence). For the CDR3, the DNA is TGTGCCAGCAGTCCCGAGGGCAGGGGCACCTACGAGCAGTACGTC. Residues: CASSPEGRGTYEQYV.

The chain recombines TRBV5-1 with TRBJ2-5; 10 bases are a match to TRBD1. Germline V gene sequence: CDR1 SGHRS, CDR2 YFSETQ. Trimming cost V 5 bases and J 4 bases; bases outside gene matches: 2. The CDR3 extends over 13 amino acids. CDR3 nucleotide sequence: TGCGCCAGCAGGACAGGGGGCACAGAGACCCAGTACTTC. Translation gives CASRTGGTETQYF.

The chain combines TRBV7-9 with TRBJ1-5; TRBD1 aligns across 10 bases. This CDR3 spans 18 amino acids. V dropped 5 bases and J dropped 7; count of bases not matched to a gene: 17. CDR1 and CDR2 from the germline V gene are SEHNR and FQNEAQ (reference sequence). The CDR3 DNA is TGTGCCAGCAGCCCCGGGACAGGGGCCATTTCGGGTGACCAGCCCCAGCATTTT. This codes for CASSPGTGAISGDQPQHF.

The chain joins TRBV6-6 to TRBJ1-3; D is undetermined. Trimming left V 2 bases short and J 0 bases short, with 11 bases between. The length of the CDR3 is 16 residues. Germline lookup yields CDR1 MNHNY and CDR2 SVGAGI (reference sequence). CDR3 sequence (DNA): TGTGCCAGCAGTTACGCCGGAGGAGACTCTGGAAACACCATATATTTT. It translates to CASSYAGGDSGNTIYF.

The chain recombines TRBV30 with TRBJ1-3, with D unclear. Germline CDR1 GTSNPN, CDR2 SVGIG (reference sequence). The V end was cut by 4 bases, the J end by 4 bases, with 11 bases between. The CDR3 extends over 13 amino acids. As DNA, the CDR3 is TGTGCCTGGACGTCGGGATTCGGAAACACCATATATTTT. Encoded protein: CAWTSGFGNTIYF.

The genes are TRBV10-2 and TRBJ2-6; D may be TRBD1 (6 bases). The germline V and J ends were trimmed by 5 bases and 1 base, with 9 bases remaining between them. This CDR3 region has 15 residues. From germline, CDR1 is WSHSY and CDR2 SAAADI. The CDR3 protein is CASSQTGSGANVLTF. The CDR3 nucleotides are TGCGCCAGCAGTCAAACAGGGTCTGGGGCCAACGTCCTGACTTTC.